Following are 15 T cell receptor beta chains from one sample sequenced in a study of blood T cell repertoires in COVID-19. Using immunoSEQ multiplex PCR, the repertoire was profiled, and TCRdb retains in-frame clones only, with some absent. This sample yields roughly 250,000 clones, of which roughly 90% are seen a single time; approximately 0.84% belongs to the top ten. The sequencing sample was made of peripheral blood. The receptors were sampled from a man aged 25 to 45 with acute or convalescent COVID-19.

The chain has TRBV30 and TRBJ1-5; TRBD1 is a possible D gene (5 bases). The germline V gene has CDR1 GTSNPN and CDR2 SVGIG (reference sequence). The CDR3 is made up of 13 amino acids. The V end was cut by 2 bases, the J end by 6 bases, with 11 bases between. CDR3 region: CAWSRQPGQPQHF. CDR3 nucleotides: TGTGCCTGGAGTAGACAGCCCGGTCAGCCCCAGCATTTT.

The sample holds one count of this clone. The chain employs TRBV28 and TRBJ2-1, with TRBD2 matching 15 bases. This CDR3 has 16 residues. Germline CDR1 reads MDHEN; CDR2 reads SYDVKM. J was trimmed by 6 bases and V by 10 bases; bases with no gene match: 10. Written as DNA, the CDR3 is TGTGCCACCTCCGGACTAGCGGGAGGGCCGATCAATGAGCAGTTCTTC. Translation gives CATSGLAGGPINEQFF.

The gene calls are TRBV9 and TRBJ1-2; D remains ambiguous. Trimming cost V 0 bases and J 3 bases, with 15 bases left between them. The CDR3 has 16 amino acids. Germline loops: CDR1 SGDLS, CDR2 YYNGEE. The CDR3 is CASSVAIAGSDYGYTF. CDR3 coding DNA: TGTGCCAGCAGCGTAGCGATCGCGGGATCCGACTATGGCTACACCTTC.

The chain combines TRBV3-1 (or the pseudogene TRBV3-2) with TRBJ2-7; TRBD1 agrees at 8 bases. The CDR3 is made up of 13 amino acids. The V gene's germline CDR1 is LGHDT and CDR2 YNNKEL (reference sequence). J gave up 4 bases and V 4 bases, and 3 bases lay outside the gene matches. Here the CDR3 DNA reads TGTGCCAGCAGCCTCCGACAGGGGTACGAGCAGTACTTC. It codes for CASSLRQGYEQYF.

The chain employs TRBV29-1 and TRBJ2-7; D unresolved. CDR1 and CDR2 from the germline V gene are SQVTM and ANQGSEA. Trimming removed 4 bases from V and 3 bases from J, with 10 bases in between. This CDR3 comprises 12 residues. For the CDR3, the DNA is TGCAGCGTTGGAGGTTCCGTCTACGAGCAGTACTTC. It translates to CSVGGSVYEQYF.

The chain's CDR3 is CASSPRLAGGPDEQYF. The CDR3 nucleotides are TGTGCCAGCAGCCCTCGACTAGCGGGGGGGCCTGACGAGCAGTACTTC. The chain combines TRBV6-2 or TRBV6-3 with TRBJ2-7; TRBD2 matches at 14 bases. After removal of 6 bases from V and 5 bases from J, the junction contained 9 bases not matched to a gene. This CDR3 spans 16 amino acids. Germline V gene lookup returns CDR1 MNHEY and CDR2 SVGEGT.

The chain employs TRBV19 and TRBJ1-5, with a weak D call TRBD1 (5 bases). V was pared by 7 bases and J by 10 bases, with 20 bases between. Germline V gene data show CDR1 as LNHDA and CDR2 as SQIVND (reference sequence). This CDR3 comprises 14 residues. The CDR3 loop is CASNPRAGRLPQHF. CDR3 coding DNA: TGTGCCAGTAACCCCCGCGCAGGGAGGCTACCCCAGCATTTT.

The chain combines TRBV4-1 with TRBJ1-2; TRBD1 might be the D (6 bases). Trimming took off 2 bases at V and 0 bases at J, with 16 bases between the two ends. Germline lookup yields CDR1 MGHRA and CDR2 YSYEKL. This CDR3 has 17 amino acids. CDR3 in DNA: TGCGCCAGCAGCCAACCCGTCCGGGGGGCCTCTAACTATGGCTACACCTTC. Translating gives CASSQPVRGASNYGYTF.

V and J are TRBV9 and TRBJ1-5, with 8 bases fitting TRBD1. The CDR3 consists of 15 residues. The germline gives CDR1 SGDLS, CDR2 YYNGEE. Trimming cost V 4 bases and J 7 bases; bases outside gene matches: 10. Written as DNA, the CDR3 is TGTGCCAGCAGCCCCCGACAGGGGCGGGAACAGCCCCAGCATTTT. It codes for CASSPRQGREQPQHF.

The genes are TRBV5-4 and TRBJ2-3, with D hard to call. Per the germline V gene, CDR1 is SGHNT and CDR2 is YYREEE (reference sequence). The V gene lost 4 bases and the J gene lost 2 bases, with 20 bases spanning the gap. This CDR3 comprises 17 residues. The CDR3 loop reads CASSSRQKASLTDTQYF. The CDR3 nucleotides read TGTGCCAGCAGCAGCCGCCAAAAAGCCTCCCTCACAGATACGCAGTATTTT.

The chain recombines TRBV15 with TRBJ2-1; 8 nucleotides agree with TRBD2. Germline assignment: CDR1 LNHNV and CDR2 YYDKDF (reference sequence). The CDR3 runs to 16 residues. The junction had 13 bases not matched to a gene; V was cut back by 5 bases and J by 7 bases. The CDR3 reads CATSERSGSLKNEQFF. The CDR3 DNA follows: TGTGCCACCAGCGAACGGAGCGGGAGTTTGAAAAATGAGCAGTTCTTC.

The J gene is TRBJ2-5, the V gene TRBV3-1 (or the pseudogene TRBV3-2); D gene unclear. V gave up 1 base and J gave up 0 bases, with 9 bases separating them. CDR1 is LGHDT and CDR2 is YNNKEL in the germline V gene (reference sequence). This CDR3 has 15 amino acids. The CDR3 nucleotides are TGTGCCAGCAGCCAAGGTGGAGATTACCAAGAGACCCAGTACTTC. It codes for CASSQGGDYQETQYF.

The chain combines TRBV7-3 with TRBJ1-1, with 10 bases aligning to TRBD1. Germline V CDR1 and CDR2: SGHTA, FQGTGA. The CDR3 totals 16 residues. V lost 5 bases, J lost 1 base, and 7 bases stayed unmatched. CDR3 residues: CASSPRDRGQNTEAFF. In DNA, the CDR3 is TGTGCCAGCAGCCCGCGGGACAGGGGTCAGAACACTGAAGCTTTCTTT. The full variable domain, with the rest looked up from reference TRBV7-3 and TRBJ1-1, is GAGVSQTPSNKVTEKGKYVELRCDPISGHTALYWYRQSLGQGPEFLIYFQGTGAADDSGLPNDRFFAVRPEGSVSTLKIQRTERGDSAVYLCASSPRDRGQNTEAFFGQGTRLTVV.

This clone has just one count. The CDR3 sequence: CASSQGTSWFGELFF. The CDR3 DNA follows: TGTGCCAGCAGCCAAGGGACTAGTTGGTTCGGGGAGCTGTTTTTT. The rearrangement uses TRBV3-1 (or the pseudogene TRBV3-2) and TRBJ2-2, with 7 bases aligning to TRBD2. The CDR3 covers 15 residues. Unmatched junction bases numbered 6, after V lost 1 base and J lost 7 bases. In germline, CDR1 is LGHDT, CDR2 YNNKEL (reference sequence).

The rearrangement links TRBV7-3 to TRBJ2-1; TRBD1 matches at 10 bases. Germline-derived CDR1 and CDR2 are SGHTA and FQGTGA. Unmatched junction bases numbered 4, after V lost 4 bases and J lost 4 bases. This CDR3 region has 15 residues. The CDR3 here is CASSSQGQGYNEQFF. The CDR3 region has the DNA TGTGCCAGCAGCTCCCAGGGACAGGGGTACAATGAGCAGTTCTTC.